This passage covers 9 T cell receptor beta chains from one sample sequenced in a study of OX40 agonist ivuxolimab in advanced cancers. The protocol was immunoSEQ multiplex PCR, while the TCRdb copy is restricted to in-frame clones and leaves out a portion. The data show over 55,000 clones, approximately 91% seen once. This sample comprised CD4+ or CD8+ T cells sorted from blood, obtained in a trial of the OX40 agonist ivuxolimab. Receptors were obtained from an adult with an advanced solid tumor such as melanoma, head and neck, liver or kidney cancer.

The rearrangement joins TRBV10-3 to TRBJ1-2; the D gene is possibly TRBD1 (5 bases). The CDR3 has 14 amino acids. CDR1 and CDR2 from the germline V gene are ENHRY and SYGVKD. The V end was cut by 6 bases, the J end by 1 base, with 12 bases between. The chain's CDR3 is CAIRSGLVNYGYTF. The CDR3 nucleotides are TGTGCCATCAGATCAGGGTTGGTTAACTATGGCTACACCTTC.

A word on this clone: The same CDR3 arises from other DNA sequences in this sample as well. The chain couples TRBV6-5 to TRBJ2-6; D remains unclear. The germline gives CDR1 MNHEY, CDR2 SVGAGI. Trimming left V 5 bases short and J 4 bases short, with 6 bases between. The CDR3 covers 13 residues. CDR3 sequence: CASSRSGANVLTF. In DNA, the CDR3 is TGTGCCAGCAGTAGGTCCGGGGCCAACGTCCTGACTTTC.

The chain uses TRBV15 and TRBJ2-7, with D possibly TRBD2 on 5 matching bases. The V gene lost 10 bases and the J gene lost 5 bases, with 21 bases spanning the gap. This CDR3 is 14 amino acids long. CDR1 is LNHNV and CDR2 is YYDKDF in the germline V gene (reference sequence). The CDR3: CARPRGFEWDEQYF. In DNA, the CDR3 is TGTGCCAGACCAAGAGGGTTCGAATGGGACGAGCAGTACTTC.

The CDR3 sequence is CASTSPPMGDTQYF. In DNA, the CDR3 is TGTGCCAGCACGTCCCCTCCCATGGGTGATACGCAGTATTTT. V is TRBV28 and J is TRBJ2-3, with no clear D. CDR1 is MDHEN and CDR2 is SYDVKM in the germline V gene. This CDR3 has 14 residues. The V and J ends lost 7 bases and 6 bases respectively, with 17 bases between them.

The chain carries TRBV19 and TRBJ2-7; 10 bases match TRBD2. V shed 0 bases, J shed 3 bases, and the junction held 8 bases outside the gene matches. The CDR3 extends over 17 amino acids. Germline V gives CDR1 LNHDA, CDR2 SQIVND (reference sequence). DNA of the CDR3: TGTGCCAGTAGTATAGATCCCCAGGCTAGCGGGGGCTACGAGCAGTACTTC. Amino acids: CASSIDPQASGGYEQYF.

The chain uses TRBV19 and TRBJ1-2; possible D gene TRBD1, 5 bases. V was pared by 0 bases and J by 7 bases, with 21 bases between. Germline values: CDR1 LNHDA, CDR2 SQIVND (reference sequence). This CDR3 comprises 17 residues. In nucleotides, the CDR3 is TGTGCCAGTAGTATAGATCAAGGTTCCGGCAGGGTGGGTGGCTACACCTTC. This codes for CASSIDQGSGRVGGYTF.

The chain joins TRBV5-4 to TRBJ2-1, with 10 bases matching TRBD2. The CDR3 runs 15 residues. Losses at the gene ends were 4 bases for V and 7 bases for J; bases not matched to a gene: 8. The germline gives CDR1 SGHNT, CDR2 YYREEE (reference sequence). CDR3 coding DNA: TGTGCCAGCAGCAAAAGCGGGGGGGCACGTAATGAGCAGTTCTTC. Amino acid sequence: CASSKSGGARNEQFF.

This clone has only one observation. In nucleotides, the CDR3 is TGTGCCAGCAGCTTCGGGCCCATGACCGGGGAGCTGTTTTTT. This translates into CASSFGPMTGELFF. The chain employs TRBV5-8 and TRBJ2-2; no definite D call. Germline V gives CDR1 SGHTS, CDR2 YDEGEE. This CDR3 spans 14 amino acids. Trimming shortened V by 2 bases and J by 5 bases, and 10 bases separated the two germline ends.

The chain joins TRBV10-3 to TRBJ2-2, with D uncertain. CDR3 length: 14 residues. Germline CDR1 ENHRY, CDR2 SYGVKD. The V gene lost 9 bases and the J gene lost 7 bases, with 18 bases spanning the gap. DNA of the CDR3: TGTGCCATGGCGGATGAGCGATATGGCGGGGAGCTGTTTTTT. Translation: CAMADERYGGELFF.